The following is a T cell receptor beta chain sequence with its context. The sample comes from a study of T cells in Graves' hyperthyroidism and ophthalmopathy. It was RNA transcripts that yielded the amplified TCR beta CDR3 regions. RT-PCR in the first round (using the HTBI primer set) targeted the TCR CDR3. TCRdb re-derived calls from the multiplex PCR reads in MiXCR, one entry per CDR3 protein. The repertoire holds roughly 330,000 distinct CDR3 sequences, with approximately 15% as singletons. The sequence was collected from a man between 25 and 39 years old with Graves' hyperthyroidism. Sample: blood.

The CDR3 sequence: CSASPGTSGTGELFF. The CDR3 DNA follows: TGCAGTGCCTCCCCCGGGACTAGCGGGACCGGGGAGCTGTTTTTT. V gene TRBV20-1 combines with J gene TRBJ2-2, with 12 bases identical to TRBD2. Trimming took 6 bases from V and 5 from J; bases not matched to a gene: 7. The CDR3 has 15 residues. CDR1 is DFQATT and CDR2 is SNEGSKA in the germline V gene (reference sequence).